This TCR beta chain is drawn from a study of cytomegalovirus exposure and HLA in healthy donors. Study as a whole: Earlier sequencing of about 200 million T cells yielded nearly 120 million unique TCR beta sequences. Drawn from HLA-typed donors, around 85 million unique TCRs were held in an early data release.

Whole-study findings and limits: Across donors, sequencing depth was assumed by presence/absence analyses to be roughly uniform. Researchers reported in a later analysis that a missense DCLRE1C variant was tied to TCR beta V- and J-gene trimming.

Germline V gene lookup returns CDR1 SGHKS and CDR2 YYEKEE (reference sequence). This CDR3 is 13 amino acids long. V gave up 2 bases and J gave up 1 base, with 7 bases separating them. In the PCR, 60 Vbeta and 13 Jbeta primers were used. TCRdb keeps only in-frame clones here, not all; method: immunoSEQ multiplex PCR. The table records roughly 100,000 clones, roughly a tenth of them present only once. On this clone itself: Its antigen is currently unknown.

The TCR sequence derives from a man between 35 and 55 years old in good health and CMV-seropositive. The chain combines TRBV5-5 with TRBJ2-7; D is perhaps TRBD1 (6 bases). The sequenced material came from PBMCs. The CDR3 loop is CASSFQGSYEQYF. The CDR3 DNA is TGTGCCAGCAGCTTTCAGGGGTCCTACGAGCAGTACTTC. Filled out from reference TRBV5-5 and TRBJ2-7, the complete variable domain reads DAGVTQSPTHLIKTRGQQVTLRCSPISGHKSVSWYQQVLGQGPQFIFQYYEKEERGRGNFPDRFSARQFPNYSSELNVNALLLGDSALYLCASSFQGSYEQYFGPGTRLTVT.